The clone carrying this T cell receptor (beta chain) was picked up one time. J was trimmed by 4 bases and V by 9 bases; bases with no gene match: 8. Germline V gene lookup returns CDR1 LNHDA and CDR2 SQIVND (reference sequence). The CDR3 runs to 13 residues. The data were produced by immunoSEQ multiplex PCR, yet TCRdb's version contains in-frame clones alone and is incomplete. The table records over 60,000 clones, approximately 95% of them present only once. The data belong to a study of cytomegalovirus exposure and HLA in healthy donors. This TCR came from a man aged 18 to 30 in good health and CMV-seronegative. The sample was PBMCs. The chain uses TRBV19 and TRBJ1-1, with 7 bases aligning to TRBD1. CDR3 protein: CASRETGSTEAFF. CDR3 DNA: TGTGCCAGCCGAGAGACAGGGAGCACTGAAGCTTTCTTT. Together with reference TRBV19 and TRBJ1-1, the CDR3 gives the full variable domain: DGGITQSPKYLFRKEGQNVTLSCEQNLNHDAMYWYRQDPGQGLRLIYYSQIVNDFQKGDIAEGYSVSREKKESFPLTVTSAQKNPTAFYLCASRETGSTEAFFGQGTRLTVV.